These T cell receptor beta chains were read from a single sample in a study of T cells in Graves' hyperthyroidism and ophthalmopathy. From the multiplex PCR reads, TCRdb called clonotypes with MiXCR, one entry per CDR3 protein. The sample carries 600,000 or so distinct CDR3 sequences, around 15% recorded once. Sequencing was performed on blood. These receptors all come from a woman in her 30s with Graves' hyperthyroidism. The CDR3 runs from the conserved cysteine through the conserved F or W. The D gene is left open where the match is weak. Not all rows give a size; the values are once, few, many and, for expanded clones, a class.

V gene	D gene	J gene	clone size	CDR3 protein	CDR3 DNA
TRBV9	TRBD2	TRBJ2-1	.	CASSSPSQTSGRMVVNEQFF	TGTGCCAGCAGCTCACCCTCCCAGACTAGCGGGAGGATGGTCGTCAATGAGCAGTTCTTC
TRBV30	.	TRBJ2-1	few	CAWGWGLNNEQFF	TGTGCCTGGGGGTGGGGACTTAACAATGAGCAGTTCTTC
TRBV29-1	.	TRBJ2-3	many	CSVRETDTQYF	TGCAGCGTACGGGAGACAGATACGCAGTATTTT
TRBV27	.	TRBJ2-5	few	CASSGGSRGETQYF	TGTGCCAGCAGTGGGGGGTCAAGAGGGGAGACCCAGTACTTC
TRBV25-1	TRBD1	TRBJ2-5	many	CASSDPRTGGLETQYF	TGTGCCAGCAGTGATCCGCGGACAGGGGGCTTGGAGACCCAGTACTTC
TRBV6-1	TRBD1	TRBJ2-5	.	CASIPGTGGQETQYF	TGTGCCAGCATACCTGGGACAGGGGGACAAGAGACCCAGTACTTC
TRBV5-6	.	TRBJ2-1	many	CASSLGASSDNEQFF	TGTGCCAGCAGCTTGGGCGCTAGCAGTGACAATGAGCAGTTCTTC
TRBV5-1	TRBD2	TRBJ2-7	.	CASSFTSGSHYEQYF	TGCGCCAGCAGCTTCACTAGCGGCTCGCATTACGAGCAGTACTTC
TRBV4-1	.	TRBJ2-1	few	CASTPAPLDYNEQFF	TGCGCCAGCACTCCAGCTCCCTTAGACTACAATGAGCAGTTCTTC
TRBV30	.	TRBJ1-6	.	CAWSAGRTNSPLHF	TGTGCCTGGAGTGCTGGACGTACCAATTCACCCCTCCACTTT
TRBV2	TRBD2	TRBJ2-3	many	CASSKTSGEGDTQYF	TGTGCCAGCAGTAAGACTAGCGGGGAAGGCGATACGCAGTATTTT
TRBV20-1	.	TRBJ2-5	.	CSARVGGGLETQYF	TGCAGTGCTAGAGTCGGAGGCGGTCTAGAGACCCAGTACTTC
TRBV4-1	TRBD2	TRBJ2-3	few	CASSPANRREVSDTQYF	TGCGCCAGCAGCCCCGCCAACAGGCGGGAGGTGTCAGATACGCAGTATTTT
TRBV6-2/TRBV6-3	.	TRBJ2-1	many	CASSHTGNEQFF	TGTGCCAGCAGCCACACCGGGAATGAGCAGTTCTTC
TRBV7-2	.	TRBJ2-3	many	CASSLEKGDTQYF	TGTGCCAGCAGCTTAGAGAAAGGAGATACGCAGTATTTT
TRBV30	TRBD1	TRBJ2-7	many	CAWSLTGRSYEQYF	TGTGCCTGGAGTTTGACAGGGCGATCCTACGAGCAGTACTTC
TRBV27	.	TRBJ2-2	.	CASSPLLVAGELFF	TGTGCCAGCAGCCCTCTATTAGTGGCCGGGGAGCTGTTTTTT
TRBV20-1	TRBD2	TRBJ2-1	many	CSAGRGLADYNEQFF	TGCAGTGCTGGAAGGGGACTAGCGGATTACAATGAGCAGTTCTTC
TRBV20-1	.	TRBJ2-7	few	CSAWSGPNYEQYF	TGCAGTGCCTGGTCCGGGCCCAACTACGAGCAGTACTTC
TRBV20-1	TRBD2	TRBJ2-7	few	CSASRPGLAGGGTYEQYF	TGCAGTGCTAGCAGACCGGGACTAGCGGGGGGGGGTACCTACGAGCAGTACTTC
TRBV30	.	TRBJ1-1	few	CAWTPWGTPEAFF	TGTGCCTGGACCCCCTGGGGAACACCTGAAGCTTTCTTT
TRBV7-2	.	TRBJ2-1	many	CASSLVAGGGDEQFF	TGTGCCAGCAGCTTAGTCGCCGGAGGGGGGGATGAGCAGTTCTTC
TRBV12-3/TRBV12-4	TRBD1	TRBJ2-1	.	CASSPRGRTPYNEQFF	TGTGCCAGCAGTCCGAGGGGGCGGACGCCCTACAATGAGCAGTTCTTC
TRBV20-1	.	TRBJ2-7	many	CSARDSPGTFAEQYF	TGCAGTGCTAGAGATTCCCCGGGAACGTTCGCCGAGCAGTACTTC
TRBV7-2	.	TRBJ2-7	many	CASSPGFSYEQYF	TGTGCCAGCAGCCCTGGATTCTCCTACGAGCAGTACTTC
TRBV6-5	.	TRBJ2-5	few	CASSSTEYQETQYF	TGTGCCAGCAGTTCCACGGAGTACCAAGAGACCCAGTACTTC
TRBV7-2	.	TRBJ1-1	few	CASSLGGLGRTEAFF	TGTGCCAGCAGCTTAGGGGGCCTGGGGAGGACTGAAGCTTTCTTT
TRBV27	TRBD1	TRBJ1-5	many	CASSLTTGTGRQPQHF	TGTGCCAGCAGTTTAACTACCGGGACAGGGCGCCAGCCCCAGCATTTT
TRBV4-1	.	TRBJ2-5	.	CASSQGPRQETQYF	TGCGCCAGCAGCCAGGGTCCGAGGCAAGAGACCCAGTACTTC
TRBV7-2	.	TRBJ2-7	.	CASSLALNYEQYF	TGTGCCAGCAGCTTGGCCTTAAACTACGAGCAGTACTTC
TRBV30	.	TRBJ1-4	many	CAWSVLFATNEKLFF	TGTGCCTGGAGTGTCCTCTTTGCAACTAATGAAAAACTGTTTTTT
TRBV7-2	.	TRBJ1-1	many	CASSRQWGTEAFF	TGTGCCAGCAGCCGCCAATGGGGCACTGAAGCTTTCTTT
TRBV29-1	.	TRBJ1-5	.	CSVGQYSNQPQHF	TGCAGCGTTGGACAGTATAGCAATCAGCCCCAGCATTTT
TRBV13	.	TRBJ2-2	many	CASSLAGLDTGELFF	TGTGCCAGCAGCTTAGCCGGGCTCGACACCGGGGAGCTGTTTTTT
TRBV29-1	TRBD2	TRBJ2-3	.	CSVEGLAGGPPDTQYF	TGCAGCGTTGAAGGGCTAGCGGGAGGGCCCCCAGATACGCAGTATTTT
TRBV27	TRBD1	TRBJ2-1	.	CASVFRDRARNEQFF	TGTGCCAGTGTATTCCGGGACAGGGCGAGAAATGAGCAGTTCTTC
TRBV6-2/TRBV6-3	TRBD2	TRBJ2-1	many	CASSYSEASGRYIEQFF	TGTGCCAGCAGTTACTCGGAAGCGAGCGGGAGGTACATTGAGCAGTTCTTC
TRBV12-3/TRBV12-4	.	TRBJ1-2	.	CASSLRLDGYTF	TGTGCCAGCAGTTTAAGGTTAGATGGCTACACCTTC
TRBV27	.	TRBJ2-3	many	CASSRRPLAKGGTDTQYF	TGTGCCAGCAGTCGGCGACCACTAGCTAAGGGCGGTACAGATACGCAGTATTTT
TRBV10-3	TRBD1	TRBJ2-3	.	CAISSGTATDTQYF	TGTGCCATCAGTTCCGGGACAGCTACAGATACGCAGTATTTT
TRBV7-2	.	TRBJ2-3	many	CASSLETGSTDTQYF	TGTGCCAGCAGCTTAGAAACCGGGAGCACAGATACGCAGTATTTT
TRBV7-3	TRBD1	TRBJ1-2	many	CASSDTTGPAGGYTF	TGTGCCAGCAGCGACACGACAGGGCCCGCCGGTGGCTACACCTTC
TRBV7-3	TRBD1	TRBJ1-2	.	CASSLTRDRGRRDGYTF	TGTGCCAGCAGCTTAACGAGGGACAGGGGCCGTCGGGATGGCTACACCTTC
TRBV3-1	.	TRBJ1-1	.	CASSLGYGGEKTEAFF	TGTGCCAGCAGTTTAGGGTATGGGGGTGAGAAGACTGAAGCTTTCTTT
TRBV2	.	TRBJ2-1	many	CASSASHNEQFF	TGTGCCAGCAGCGCCTCGCACAATGAGCAGTTCTTC
TRBV4-3	.	TRBJ1-2	.	CASSRNSGTWDGYTF	TGCGCCAGCAGCCGAAACTCCGGGACATGGGATGGCTACACCTTC
TRBV5-5	TRBD2	TRBJ2-1	.	CASSSFSGSREQFF	TGTGCCAGCAGCTCGTTTAGCGGGAGCAGAGAGCAGTTCTTC
TRBV28	.	TRBJ2-6	few	CASSLNSGASGANVLTF	TGTGCCAGCAGTTTGAATTCGGGGGCCTCTGGGGCCAACGTCCTGACTTTC
TRBV24-1	TRBD1	TRBJ2-7	.	CATSDPGQGAYEQYF	TGTGCCACCAGTGATCCGGGACAGGGGGCATACGAGCAGTACTTC
TRBV7-8	TRBD1	TRBJ1-1	.	CASSWDRGEDTEAFF	TGTGCCAGCAGCTGGGACAGGGGAGAGGACACTGAAGCTTTCTTT
TRBV7-6	.	TRBJ2-5	many	CASSLDPGGGETQYF	TGTGCCAGCAGCTTAGACCCCGGAGGCGGGGAGACCCAGTACTTC